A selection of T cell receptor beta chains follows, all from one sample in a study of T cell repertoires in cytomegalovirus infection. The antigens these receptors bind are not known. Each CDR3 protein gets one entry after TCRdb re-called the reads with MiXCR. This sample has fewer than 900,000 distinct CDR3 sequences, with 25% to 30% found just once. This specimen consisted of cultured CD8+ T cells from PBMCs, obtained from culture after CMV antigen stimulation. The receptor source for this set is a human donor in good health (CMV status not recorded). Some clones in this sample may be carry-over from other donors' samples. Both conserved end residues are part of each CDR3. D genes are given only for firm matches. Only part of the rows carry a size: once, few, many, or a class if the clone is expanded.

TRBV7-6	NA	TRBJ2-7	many	TGTGCCAGCAGCTTCGGACCATCCTACGAGCAGTACTTC	CASSFGPSYEQYF
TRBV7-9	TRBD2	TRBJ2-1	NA	TGTGCCAGCAGCCCAGTAGCGGGGCCGGCCTACAATGAGCAGTTCTTC	CASSPVAGPAYNEQFF
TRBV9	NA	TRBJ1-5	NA	TGTGCCAGCAGCGTATCTGGGCGATCGGATCAGCCCCAGCATTTT	CASSVSGRSDQPQHF
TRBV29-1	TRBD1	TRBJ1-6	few	TGCAGCGAGAACGACAGGGGGCCTTGTACTTCCTATAATTCACCCCTCCACTTT	CSENDRGPCTSYNSPLHF
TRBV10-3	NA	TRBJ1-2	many	TGTGCCAGCGAGCTCACGGGTGAACGGCGCTATGGCTACACCTTC	CASELTGERRYGYTF
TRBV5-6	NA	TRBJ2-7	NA	TGTGCCAGCAGCTTGGGAGAAAAGGGGCTGTACGAGCAGTACTTC	CASSLGEKGLYEQYF
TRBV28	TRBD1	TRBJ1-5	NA	TGTGCCAGTCAAGGCAGGGGGCTCAATCAGCCCCAGCATTTT	CASQGRGLNQPQHF
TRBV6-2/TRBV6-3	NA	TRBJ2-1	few	TGTGCCAGCAGTTACTCGCGGCAGTTTAGGAACAATGAGCAGTTCTTC	CASSYSRQFRNNEQFF
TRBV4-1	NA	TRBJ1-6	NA	TGCGCCAGCAGCCAAGGGGTTTCGAATTCACCCCTCCACTTT	CASSQGVSNSPLHF
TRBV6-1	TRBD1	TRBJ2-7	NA	TGTGCCAGCAGTGAACGGCTTTACAGGGGGCCCTACGAGAAGTACTTC	CASSERLYRGPYEKYF
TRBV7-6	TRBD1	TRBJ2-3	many	TGTGCCAGCAGCTTAACCCAGGGGGATGGGGATACGCAGTATTTT	CASSLTQGDGDTQYF
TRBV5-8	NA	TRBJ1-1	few	TGTGCCAGCAGCTTGCGACTCATGAACACTGAAGCTTTCTTT	CASSLRLMNTEAFF
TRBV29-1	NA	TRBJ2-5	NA	TGCAGCGTTGTATGGGGGGTCCAAGAGACCCAGTACTTC	CSVVWGVQETQYF
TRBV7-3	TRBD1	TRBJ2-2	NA	TGTGCCAGACAGACCCAGGGGGTCACCGGGGAGCTGTTTTTT	CARQTQGVTGELFF
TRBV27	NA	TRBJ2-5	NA	TGTGCCAGCAGTTCCTGGGTCGGACAAGAGACCCAGTACTTC	CASSSWVGQETQYF
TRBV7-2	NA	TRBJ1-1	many	TGTGCCAGCAGCCCGGGGGTCAGCACTGAAGCTTTCTTT	CASSPGVSTEAFF
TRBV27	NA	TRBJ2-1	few	TGTGCCAGCAGTCCGGGGGCTCTAGGTTACAATGAGCAGTTCTTC	CASSPGALGYNEQFF
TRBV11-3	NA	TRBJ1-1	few	TGTGCCAGCAGCTCCACAGGTCCCGGAGGAGCTTTCTTT	CASSSTGPGGAFF
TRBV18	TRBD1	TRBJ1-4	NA	TGTGCCAGCTCACAGCCTACAGGGGGAGCAACTAATGAAAAACTGTTTTTT	CASSQPTGGATNEKLFF
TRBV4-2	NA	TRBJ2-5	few	TGTGCCAGCAGCCAAGTTGGTCCGCGGCGCCAGGGGTACCAAGAGACCCAGTACTTC	CASSQVGPRRQGYQETQYF
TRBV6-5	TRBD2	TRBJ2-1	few	TGTGCCAGCAGTTACTCCCTAGCGGGGTTGGACAATGAGCAGTTCTTC	CASSYSLAGLDNEQFF
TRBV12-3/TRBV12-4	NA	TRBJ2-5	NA	TGTGCCAGCAGTTTTAACAGGGAACAAGAGACCCAGTACTTC	CASSFNREQETQYF